These T cell receptor beta chains were read from a single sample in a study of spatial heterogeneity in lung cancer. TCRdb called the 5' RACE reads again in MiXCR, with one record for every CDR3 protein. The repertoire has roughly 19,000 distinct CDR3 sequences, around 15% of them found once; the top ten carry roughly 30%. The starting material was lung tumor tissue, obtained at surgery. Receptor source: a female donor with early-stage non-small cell lung cancer. Each CDR3 is given with its conserved first and last residue. Fields, in order: D gene, clone size, V gene, J gene, CDR3 DNA, CDR3 protein. A D gene is named only where the DNA matches it firmly. For some rows the clone size is stated as once, few or many, or as a class when expanded; others skip it.

-,many,TRBV5-6,TRBJ2-1,TGTGCCAGCAGCTTCCAGGGTACATACAATGAGCTGTTCTTC,CASSFQGTYNELFF
TRBD2,many,TRBV9,TRBJ2-1,TGTGCCAGCAGCGGTGCCCCCGGGACTAGCGGATACAATGAGCAGTTCTTC,CASSGAPGTSGYNEQFF
TRBD1,few,TRBV5-1,TRBJ2-1,TGCGCCAGCAGCTTTCAGGGGACAGGGACGGGTGAGCAGTTCTTC,CASSFQGTGTGEQFF
TRBD2,-,TRBV20-1,TRBJ2-1,TGCAGTGCTAGAGTCGTTCTAGCGGGAGTTAATGAGCAGTTCTTC,CSARVVLAGVNEQFF
TRBD2,many,TRBV5-1,TRBJ2-2,TGCGCCAGCAGTCCTAGCGGCCTCGGGGAGCTGTTTTTT,CASSPSGLGELFF
TRBD2,many,TRBV27,TRBJ2-1,TGTGCCAGCAGCCAGCGGGAGATGAATGAGCAGTTCTTC,CASSQREMNEQFF
TRBD2,many,TRBV20-1,TRBJ2-7,TGCAGTGCTAGAGCTAGCGGGACCTACGAGCAGTACTTC,CSARASGTYEQYF
-,few,TRBV27,TRBJ2-3,TGTGCCAGCAGTTTACTTGGCATCACAGATACGCAGTATTTT,CASSLLGITDTQYF
-,many,TRBV6-2/TRBV6-3,TRBJ2-5,TGTGCCAGCAGTCCGTCGACTGAGACCCAGTACTTC,CASSPSTETQYF
-,many,TRBV20-1,TRBJ2-3,TGCAGTGCTATCAGACTAGTAGATACGCAGTATTTT,CSAIRLVDTQYF
-,medium-sized,TRBV6-1,TRBJ1-5,TGTGCCAGCAGTGAAAATCACAATCAGCCCCAGCATTTT,CASSENHNQPQHF
-,-,TRBV28,TRBJ2-6,TGTGCCAGCGGCAGGTCTTCTGGGGCCAACGTCCTGACTTTC,CASGRSSGANVLTF
-,few,TRBV4-2,TRBJ2-5,TGTGCCAGCAGCTCGCCCGGGGCCCAAGAGACCCAGTACTTC,CASSSPGAQETQYF
-,many,TRBV18,TRBJ2-4,TGTGCCAGCTCACCTCCCACCCGACTGACGGGAAACATTCAGTACTTC,CASSPPTRLTGNIQYF
TRBD1,few,TRBV6-5,TRBJ2-7,TGTGCCAGCAGTTACTCGAACCAGGGGGCCCGTCAGGAGCAGTACTTC,CASSYSNQGARQEQYF
-,few,TRBV5-1,TRBJ2-7,TGCGCCAGCAGCTTTCAGGGGAGGGACGAGCAGTACTTC,CASSFQGRDEQYF
TRBD2,many,TRBV9,TRBJ2-5,TGTGCCAGCAGCGCGTACAAGACTAGCGGAAAAGAGACCCAGTACTTC,CASSAYKTSGKETQYF
-,few,TRBV7-3,TRBJ2-7,TGTGCCAGCAGCTTACATGGAGCCTACGAGCAGTACTTC,CASSLHGAYEQYF
TRBD2,many,TRBV9,TRBJ2-7,TGTGCCAGCAGCGTAGGGGGCGGGGGGACCTACGAGCAGTACTTC,CASSVGGGGTYEQYF
-,medium-sized,TRBV20-1,TRBJ2-5,TGCAGTGGCCGACTAGACCGACAAGAGACCCAGTACTTC,CSGRLDRQETQYF
-,many,TRBV12-3/TRBV12-4,TRBJ2-1,TGTGCCAGCAGCTCCTTAGGACACCACAATGAGCAGTTCTTC,CASSSLGHHNEQFF
-,-,TRBV27,TRBJ2-1,TGTGCCAGCAGTACCATTTCCGGGTATGAGCAGTTCTTC,CASSTISGYEQFF
-,many,TRBV6-1,TRBJ2-7,TGTGCCAGCAGTCCCTCACTGAACGAGCAGTACTTC,CASSPSLNEQYF
TRBD1,-,TRBV7-3,TRBJ2-7,TGTGCCAGCAGCCCCTCGGGACAGGCCTACGAGCAGTACTTC,CASSPSGQAYEQYF
-,few,TRBV2,TRBJ2-3,TGTGCCAGCAGTCCAACTACCCACACCACAGATACGCAGTATTTT,CASSPTTHTTDTQYF
TRBD2,-,TRBV18,TRBJ2-2,TGTGCCAGCTCACCAACGACTAGCGGGAGAAATCACGGGGAGCTGTTTTTT,CASSPTTSGRNHGELFF
TRBD2,few,TRBV11-2,TRBJ2-7,TGTGCCAGCAGCCCAGCGGGAACGGGAGACGAGCAGTACTTC,CASSPAGTGDEQYF
-,-,TRBV5-1,TRBJ2-3,TGCGCCAGCAGCTTGTCGGAAGCAGATACGCAGTATTTT,CASSLSEADTQYF
TRBD2,many,TRBV5-1,TRBJ2-7,TGCGCCAGCAGCCTTGGGACTAGCGGGCGCGAGCAGTACTTC,CASSLGTSGREQYF
-,-,TRBV29-1,TRBJ2-2,TGCAGTGTGTCGAGCCTCGACACCGGGGAGCTGTTTTTT,CSVSSLDTGELFF
-,-,TRBV9,TRBJ2-1,TGTGCCAGCAACCAACTCCCCACAGGGCCCCATGAGCAGTTCTTC,CASNQLPTGPHEQFF
TRBD1,-,TRBV4-1,TRBJ2-5,TGCGCCAGCAGCCCCCTCCGGGAAGGGGGCAAGGACCAAGAGACCCAGAACTTC,CASSPLREGGKDQETQNF
TRBD2,-,TRBV5-1,TRBJ2-3,TGCGCCAGCAGCTTGGGACTAGCGGCCAGAAGTACAGATACGCAGTATTTT,CASSLGLAARSTDTQYF
-,medium-sized,TRBV7-2,TRBJ2-7,TGTGCCAGCAGCTTAGGTGGGAGTAGTTCCTACGAGCAGTACTTC,CASSLGGSSSYEQYF
-,few,TRBV6-2/TRBV6-3,TRBJ2-7,TGTGCCAGCACTTACGGCAAATATTTCTACGAGCAGTACTTC,CASTYGKYFYEQYF
-,many,TRBV2,TRBJ2-1,TGTGCCAGCCTGAATCAGCCGTCGGGTGAGCAGTTCTTC,CASLNQPSGEQFF
-,-,TRBV27,TRBJ2-7,TGTGCCAGCAGTCGACCCGACAATAACGAGCAGTACTTC,CASSRPDNNEQYF